Shown below are 27 T cell receptor beta chains from a single sample sequenced in a study of long-term antiretroviral therapy in people with HIV (dated by TCRdb to the early 2020s). The immunoSEQ hsTCRB v3.0 assay was used at survey level resolution to sequence the TRB variable region. TCRdb stores this immuneACCESS table with in-frame sequences only. Part of the clones is absent; in the studies checked, under half of the shortfall reflects unresolved V genes, and no reason is known for the rest. The sample profile shows 20,000 to 25,000 clones; approximately 73% of them were found once. 4.5% to 5.5% of the sample is taken by the ten largest. The source material was unsorted PBMCs, sampled 0.5 years after starting antiretroviral therapy. Source of these receptors: a woman aged 40 to 50 with HIV.

The genes are TRBV2 and TRBJ1-2; 7 positions agree with TRBD1. CDR3 length: 15 residues. J gave up 7 bases and V 2 bases, and 10 bases lay outside the gene matches. Germline V CDR1 and CDR2: SNHLY, FYNNEI. The chain's CDR3 is CASSERTGGLVGYTF. The CDR3 nucleotides are TGTGCCAGCAGTGAAAGGACAGGCGGCTTGGTTGGCTACACCTTC.

The chain uses TRBV7-2 and TRBJ1-3; possible D gene TRBD1, 5 bases. There are 14 residues in the CDR3. Trimming pared 0 bases from V and 6 bases from J, leaving 9 bases between. Germline CDR1 and CDR2: SGHTA and FQGNSA. CDR3 DNA sequence: TGTGCCAGCAGCTTAGCGGACACCGAAAACACCATATATTTT. Amino acids: CASSLADTENTIYF.

V is TRBV29-1 and J is TRBJ2-7, with 7 bases lining up with TRBD1. V was pared by 4 bases and J by 1 base, with 1 base of the junction left unmatched. This CDR3 has 12 amino acids. Germline loops: CDR1 SQVTM, CDR2 ANQGSEA. CDR3 region: CSVARGSYEQYF. In DNA, the CDR3 is TGCAGCGTTGCCAGGGGGTCCTACGAGCAGTACTTC.

J is TRBJ1-1 and V is TRBV5-6, with unresolved D. V lost 4 bases and J lost 0, with 13 bases in between. The germline CDR1 and CDR2 sequences are SGHDT and YYEEEE. The CDR3 covers 15 residues. CDR3 coding DNA: TGTGCCAGCAGCCCCGGGGTTGGAATGAACACTGAAGCTTTCTTT. This gives the protein CASSPGVGMNTEAFF.

This clone occurred a few times. V usage is TRBV7-6 and J usage is TRBJ2-3; D not certain. Germline CDR1 is SGHVS and CDR2 is FNYEAQ. The CDR3 consists of 13 residues. Trimming left V 5 bases short and J 10 bases short, with 16 bases between. In DNA form, the CDR3 reads TGTGCCAGCAGCCCACCAAGTGGAGAAGCGCAGTATTTT. It codes for CASSPPSGEAQYF.

The V gene is TRBV9, the J gene TRBJ2-1, with 9 bases lining up with TRBD2. Looked up from germline, CDR1 is SGDLS and CDR2 is YYNGEE. Trimming took 1 base from V and 7 from J; bases not matched to a gene: 6. There are 15 residues in the CDR3. The CDR3, as DNA: TGTGCCAGCAGCGTACGGTCTAGCGGGGCGAATGAGCAGTTCTTC. It translates to CASSVRSSGANEQFF.

The chain has TRBV2 and TRBJ2-1, with 9 positions matching TRBD1. Germline V gives CDR1 SNHLY, CDR2 FYNNEI. The J segment lost 5 bases and the V segment lost 3 bases, leaving 5 bases of the junction unmatched. The CDR3 is made up of 15 amino acids. The CDR3 region has the DNA TGTGCCAGCAGTGACGGGACAGGGATCCACAATGAGCAGTTCTTC. Its translation is CASSDGTGIHNEQFF.

This sequence joins TRBV7-2 and TRBJ1-1, with D unresolved. The CDR3 runs to 13 residues. The germline gives CDR1 SGHTA, CDR2 FQGNSA. The V gene lost 4 bases and the J gene lost 2 bases, with 8 bases spanning the gap. CDR3 region: CASSYDRNTEAFF. Written as DNA, the CDR3 is TGTGCCAGCAGCTACGACCGAAACACTGAAGCTTTCTTT.

The chain links TRBV19 to TRBJ1-1; possibly TRBD1 for D (5 bases). This CDR3 is 15 amino acids long. Germline CDR1 and CDR2: LNHDA and SQIVND (reference sequence). V dropped 4 bases and J dropped 1 base, with 13 bases sitting between them. CDR3 nucleotide sequence: TGTGCCAGTAGTACCTGGGACTCCAAGAACACTGAAGCTTTCTTT. Protein: CASSTWDSKNTEAFF.

The chain employs TRBV10-3 and TRBJ2-7; the D call may be TRBD1 or TRBD2 (5 bases each). The V and J ends lost 7 bases and 0 bases respectively, with 13 bases between them. There are 14 residues in the CDR3. The germline gives CDR1 ENHRY, CDR2 SYGVKD. The CDR3 reads CAITGGGASYEQYF. The CDR3 DNA sequence: TGTGCCATCACCGGAGGTGGGGCCTCCTACGAGCAGTACTTC.

This clone was detected only a few times. The CDR3 sequence: CASSPTGTGAYEQYF. In nucleotides, the CDR3 is TGCGCCAGCAGCCCAACCGGGACAGGGGCCTACGAGCAGTACTTC. The chain joins TRBV5-1 to TRBJ2-7; the match to TRBD1 covers 10 bases. The germline gives CDR1 SGHRS, CDR2 YFSETQ. V lost 4 bases to trimming and J lost 2 bases; unmatched junction nucleotides: 6. The CDR3 spans 15 residues.

The V gene is TRBV4-3, the J gene TRBJ2-1; maybe TRBD1 (5 bases). CDR1 is LGHNA and CDR2 is YSLEER in the germline V gene. CDR3 length: 14 residues. Trimming cost V 0 bases and J 10 bases, with 13 bases left between them. CDR3 residues: CASSQEVLSGEQFF. DNA of the CDR3: TGCGCCAGCAGCCAAGAGGTTCTTTCAGGGGAGCAGTTCTTC.

The chain employs TRBV6-6 and TRBJ2-1, with TRBD2 matching 11 bases. Unmatched junction bases numbered 3, after V lost 5 bases and J lost 3 bases. The CDR3 totals 15 residues. Per the germline V gene, CDR1 is MNHNY and CDR2 is SVGAGI (reference sequence). CDR3 sequence: CASSTTSGGYNEQFF. CDR3 coding DNA: TGTGCCAGCAGTACCACTAGCGGGGGCTACAATGAGCAGTTCTTC.

This rearrangement joins TRBV12-5 to TRBJ1-5, with no clear D. Germline-derived CDR1 and CDR2 are LGHNT and FRNRAP. V lost 9 bases, J lost 6 bases, and 9 bases lay in between. This CDR3 has 11 residues. In DNA, the CDR3 is TGTGCTAGGCGTGCAGTTCAGCCCCAGCATTTT. This translates into CARRAVQPQHF.

As DNA, the CDR3 is TGTGCCAGCAGCTTGGCCAGGGACATGAACACTGAAGCTTTCTTT. Its translation: CASSLARDMNTEAFF. V usage is TRBV5-6 and J usage is TRBJ1-1; tentative D call: TRBD1 (6 bases). The CDR3 runs to 15 residues. Germline values: CDR1 SGHDT, CDR2 YYEEEE. The V gene lost 0 bases and the J gene lost 0 bases, with 9 bases spanning the gap.

This sequence joins TRBV6-1 and TRBJ1-6, with unresolved D. Germline V gene sequence: CDR1 MNHNS, CDR2 SASEGT. V was cut by 5 bases and J by 6 bases, with 17 bases left in between. The CDR3 extends over 16 amino acids. Here the CDR3 DNA reads TGTGCCAGCAGTCAAGGGAGACTACCATCTAATTCACCCCTCCACTTT. Protein: CASSQGRLPSNSPLHF.

CDR3: CASSPGSSGYTF. CDR3 sequence (DNA): TGTGCCAGCAGCCCCGGGAGCTCTGGCTACACCTTC. V is TRBV28 and J is TRBJ1-2; no reliable D call. Germline CDR1 reads MDHEN; CDR2 reads SYDVKM. V shed 6 bases and J shed 7 bases, with 12 bases lying between them. CDR3 length equals 12 residues.

V usage is TRBV28 and J usage is TRBJ2-1; D ambiguous. The V end lost 6 bases, the J end lost 7 bases, and 7 bases lay between the germline ends. Germline CDR1 is MDHEN and CDR2 is SYDVKM. The CDR3 spans 11 residues. In DNA, the CDR3 is TGTGCCAGCAGGGGTTGGAATGAGCAGTTCTTC. Encoded protein: CASRGWNEQFF.

V usage is TRBV19 and J usage is TRBJ2-6, with D possibly being TRBD1 (5 bases). V lost 6 bases, J lost 0 bases, and 15 bases lay in between. CDR1 LNHDA and CDR2 SQIVND come from the germline V gene (reference sequence). This CDR3 has 17 amino acids. As DNA, the CDR3 is TGTGCCAGTAGGGGCAGGGAAGACCTCTCTGGGGCCAACGTCCTGACTTTC. Its protein product is CASRGREDLSGANVLTF.

This chain links TRBV2 with TRBJ2-7, with a tentative D call TRBD1 (6 bases). There are 14 residues in the CDR3. Germline CDR1 and CDR2: SNHLY and FYNNEI. V was shortened by 3 bases and J by 1 base, with 10 bases between the two germline ends. The CDR3 coding sequence is TGTGCCAGCAGTGAGCAGGGGACATCCTACGAGCAGTACTTC. Encoded protein: CASSEQGTSYEQYF.

The chain recombines TRBV19 with TRBJ1-5, with 11 bases aligning to TRBD1. The CDR3 contains 15 residues. V lost 6 bases to trimming and J lost 2 bases; unmatched junction nucleotides: 3. CDR1 is LNHDA, CDR2 SQIVND, per germline (reference sequence). The CDR3 loop is CASRGGQGGNQPQHF. Here the CDR3 DNA reads TGTGCCAGTAGGGGGGGACAGGGGGGCAATCAGCCCCAGCATTTT.

The rearrangement joins TRBV18 to TRBJ2-5; D gene ambiguous. The V end was cut by 3 bases, the J end by 0 bases, with 5 bases between. CDR1 is KGHSH, CDR2 LQKENI, per germline. This CDR3 contains 13 residues. The CDR3 DNA reads TGTGCCAGCTCACCCTGGGACCAAGAGACCCAGTACTTC. This codes for CASSPWDQETQYF. Filled out from reference TRBV18 and TRBJ2-5, the complete variable domain reads NAGVMQNPRHLVRRRGQEARLRCSPMKGHSHVYWYRQLPEEGLKFMVYLQKENIIDESGMPKERFSAEFPKEGPSILRIQQVVRGDSAAYFCASSPWDQETQYFGPGTRLLVL.

Here the CDR3 reads CASSGWGATNEKLFF. The CDR3 nucleotides are TGTGCCAGCAGTGGGTGGGGTGCAACTAATGAAAAACTGTTTTTT. The rearrangement joins TRBV2 to TRBJ1-4; no clear D gene. CDR1 and CDR2 (germline): SNHLY, FYNNEI. The CDR3 is 15 residues long. Trimming shortened V by 4 bases and J by 0 bases, and 9 bases separated the two germline ends.

This chain uses TRBV5-1 with TRBJ2-7; D possibly corresponds to TRBD2 (5 bases). Per germline, CDR1 SGHRS and CDR2 YFSETQ. Trimming stripped 0 bases from V and 11 bases from J, with 18 bases between. The CDR3 loop spans 14 amino acids. The chain's CDR3 is CASSLGGLGSWEYF. DNA for the CDR3: TGCGCCAGCAGCTTGGGAGGATTGGGGAGTTGGGAGTACTTC.

This clone was counted only a few times. The chain is built from TRBV5-4 and TRBJ2-2; no clear D gene. Germline loops: CDR1 SGHNT, CDR2 YYREEE (reference sequence). This CDR3 is built from 14 residues. The V and J ends lost 2 bases and 1 base respectively, with 6 bases between them. The CDR3 DNA reads TGTGCCAGCAGCTTCGACGGGAACACCGGGGAGCTGTTTTTT. It codes for CASSFDGNTGELFF.

This sequence joins TRBV5-1 and TRBJ2-3; 7 bases are a match to TRBD2. The J segment lost 4 bases and the V segment lost 5 bases, leaving 13 bases of the junction unmatched. The CDR3 sequence is 16 residues long. The germline V gene has CDR1 SGHRS and CDR2 YFSETQ. CDR3 sequence (DNA): TGCGCCAGCAGTCCCCAGTCCCCGGGGGGATCAGATACGCAGTATTTT. This translates into CASSPQSPGGSDTQYF.

This chain connects TRBV4-3 to TRBJ1-2; the match to TRBD1 covers 7 bases. Germline assignment: CDR1 LGHNA and CDR2 YSLEER. This CDR3 contains 15 residues. V trimming: 0 bases; J trimming: 5 bases; junction bases outside the gene matches: 6. The CDR3 loop is CASSQDLGQEYGYTF. The DNA for the CDR3 is TGCGCCAGCAGCCAAGATTTAGGACAGGAATATGGCTACACCTTC.